This T cell receptor beta chain originates from a study of shared T cell receptors in the human thymus (dated by TCRdb to the early 2020s). Notes on the research overall: The study investigated the way shared, self-reactive T-cell receptor alpha chains are produced in the human thymus.

The CDR3 contains 16 residues, cysteine and phenylalanine counted. The retained sequence is limited to the CDR3, 48 bases, with the frame set at the first base. V loses 1 base, J loses 6 bases, and the germline ends lie 15 bases apart. The germline V gene sets CDR1 to LGHNA and CDR2 to YSLEER. The library was prepared using the immunoSEQ multiplex PCR assay. TCRdb's version of the immuneACCESS table is confined to in-frame rearrangements and falls short of the full clone set. An unresolved V gene accounts for under half of the shortfall where checked; the remainder is of unknown origin. This sample holds roughly 500,000 clones; 78% were observed only once. The ten largest clones represent roughly 0.013% of the sample. To note about this clone: No antigen is known for it. It has no much larger one-base neighbor in the sample; base qualities were not kept.

These same data were also listed under a study on human thymus T cells. As described in the second report: The donors were immunologically healthy infants in Finland who had open corrective cardiac surgery for congenital heart defects. Thymus tissue was collected as surgical resects that were removed during corrective cardiac surgery. V and J gene segment usage appeared biased in both thymic and peripheral blood repertoires. The related research reported highly overlapping thymic TCR repertoires among unrelated individuals. The study used roughly eight infant thymus samples plus four related peripheral blood samples to characterize TCR alpha and beta repertoires. Donor ages ranged from about 6 to 250 days, and the cohort comprised about 6 male and two female infants. Thymocytes were mechanically released from the tissue and were stored as pellets of roughly 9-33 million cells at -70 degrees C. A QIAsymphony instrument was used to extract genomic DNA from frozen cell pellets. The immunoSEQ multiplex PCR assay was used to amplify the TCRB and TCRAD loci from a standardized amount of quality-controlled genomic DNA. The V(D)J region was spanned by amplicons of a length sufficient to cover the CDR3 and to identify V and J genes. The amplicons were sequenced on an Illumina platform via the commercial immunoSEQ service. Primer bias and sequencing errors were corrected as previously described, and TCRAD and TCRB definitions were based on the IMGT database. The repertoires were analysed using immunoSEQ Analyzer 3.0 and VDJTools for basic statistics, V/J segment usage, diversity estimates, rarefaction and pairwise overlap. Chao1, ChaoE, Efron-Thisted, Shannon and inverse Simpson indices were used to estimate diversity, which was also estimated on datasets down-sampled to the smallest sample. Repertoire overlap was determined by strict matching of CDR3 nucleotide sequence, V gene and J gene, and Jaccard-based multidimensional scaling clustering was applied. Thymus samples yielded on average roughly 790,000 unique TCRB clonotypes, compared with 80,000 to 85,000 from blood samples.

The specimen sequenced was thymocytes. The receptor was isolated from a boy less than two years old with a congenital heart defect. Donor details come from another sample of the same person, matched by shared clones. The chain links TRBV4-3 with TRBJ2-2; matching of 5 bases hints at TRBD2 as the D gene. The CDR3 has the sequence CASSQVSTGKPGELFF. Here is the DNA: TGCGCCAGCAGCCAAGTTTCAACGGGAAAACCCGGGGAGCTGTTTTTT.